What follows are 27 T cell receptor beta chains derived from one specimen sequenced in a study of blood T cell repertoires in COVID-19. Here immunoSEQ multiplex PCR was the method, and the copy in TCRdb shows in-frame clones only, minus some. The sample has 350,000 or so clones, approximately 89% seen once. Sequencing was done on a sample of peripheral blood. These receptor sequences come from a woman aged 55-75 years with COVID-19, enrolled during active disease.

The J gene is TRBJ2-3, the V gene TRBV18, with D possibly matching TRBD2 (5 bases). There are 12 residues in the CDR3. CDR1 is KGHSH and CDR2 is LQKENI in the germline V gene. V was shortened by 8 bases and J by 8 bases, with 14 bases between the two germline ends. The CDR3, as DNA: TGTGCCAGCCAGGAGGTGAAGGGTACGCAGTATTTT. It codes for CASQEVKGTQYF.

The rearrangement uses TRBV21-1 and TRBJ1-5; TRBD1 is the table's D call and was not checked against the DNA. TRBV21-1 is shown as a pseudogene. The CDR3 contains 19 residues. Here the CDR3 reads CASSKALKDRARSNQPQHF. The CDR3 DNA sequence: TGTGCCAGCAGCAAAGCGCTTAAGGACAGGGCAAGGAGCAATCAGCCCCAGCATTTT.

The J gene is TRBJ1-3, the V gene TRBV5-1, with no clear D. Germline V gene sequence: CDR1 SGHRS, CDR2 YFSETQ. The V and J ends lost 1 base and 0 bases respectively, with 8 bases between them. The CDR3 is 15 residues long. The CDR3: CASSLSQISGNTIYF. The CDR3 DNA reads TGCGCCAGCAGCTTGTCGCAGATCTCTGGAAACACCATATATTTT.

The chain uses TRBV2 and TRBJ2-2; the D gene is possibly TRBD1 (6 bases). The CDR3 length is 16 residues. The V end lost 4 bases, the J end lost 2 bases, and 14 bases lay between the germline ends. Per the germline V gene, CDR1 is SNHLY and CDR2 is FYNNEI. Here the CDR3 DNA reads TGTGCCAGCAGTGTTTTAGGACAGATTAACACCGGGGAGCTGTTTTTT. Its translation is CASSVLGQINTGELFF.

This clone was seen only once. The chain joins TRBV7-2 to TRBJ1-4; D is unclear. The V end lost 2 bases, the J end lost 3 bases, and 10 bases lay between the germline ends. Germline loops: CDR1 SGHTA, CDR2 FQGNSA. This CDR3 has 15 residues. CDR3: CASSLLPVANEKLFF. CDR3 in DNA: TGTGCCAGCAGCTTACTCCCTGTCGCTAATGAAAAACTGTTTTTT.

V is TRBV5-8 and J is TRBJ1-5, with TRBD1 matching over 7 bases. Germline CDR1 is SGHTS and CDR2 is YDEGEE. The CDR3 consists of 14 residues. Germline trimming cut 2 bases from V and 5 bases from J; bases unmatched to any gene: 4. CDR3: CASSFDRAYQPQHF. The DNA of the CDR3 is TGTGCCAGCAGCTTTGACAGGGCCTATCAGCCCCAGCATTTT.

This clone appeared a few times. The CDR3 bases are TGCGCCAGCAGTGAGGGGACAGGGTATGGCTACACCTTC. This sequence encodes CASSEGTGYGYTF. V gene TRBV10-2 combines with J gene TRBJ1-2, with 9 nucleotides matching TRBD1. The CDR3 is made up of 13 amino acids. J was trimmed by 5 bases and V by 2 bases; bases with no gene match: 0. Germline CDR1 is WSHSY and CDR2 is SAAADI.

V usage is TRBV7-9 and J usage is TRBJ2-4, with 11 positions matching TRBD1. Unmatched junction bases numbered 8, after V lost 4 bases and J lost 0 bases. The CDR3 spans 18 residues. CDR1 is SEHNR, CDR2 FQNEAQ, per germline (reference sequence). The CDR3 spells CASSSGTGGGGAKNIQYF. Written as DNA, the CDR3 is TGTGCCAGCAGCTCCGGGACAGGGGGTGGTGGAGCCAAAAACATTCAGTACTTC.

In its sample, this clone was seen once. The V call is TRBV19, the J call TRBJ1-3, with a tentative D call TRBD1 (6 bases). The V end was cut by 4 bases, the J end by 0 bases, with 13 bases between. This CDR3 has 16 residues. Germline-derived CDR1 and CDR2 are LNHDA and SQIVND (reference sequence). CDR3 nucleotide sequence: TGTGCCAGTAGTACAACCGGGACAAACTCTGGAAACACCATATATTTT. This codes for CASSTTGTNSGNTIYF. The full variable domain, with the rest looked up from reference TRBV19 and TRBJ1-3, is DGGITQSPKYLFRKEGQNVTLSCEQNLNHDAMYWYRQDPGQGLRLIYYSQIVNDFQKGDIAEGYSVSREKKESFPLTVTSAQKNPTAFYLCASSTTGTNSGNTIYFGEGSWLTVV.

The rearrangement joins TRBV7-8 to TRBJ2-1, with 8 bases matching TRBD2. The CDR3 loop spans 15 amino acids. With V trimmed by 2 bases and J by 5 bases, 5 bases remained unmatched. Germline CDR1 SGHVS, CDR2 FQNEAQ. CDR3 DNA sequence: TGTGCCAGCAGCTTAACGGGGGGGCCCCACAATGAGCAGTTCTTC. Its protein is CASSLTGGPHNEQFF. The full variable domain, in which reference TRBV7-8 and TRBJ2-1 provide the parts outside the CDR3, is GAGVSQSPRYKVAKRGQDVALRCDPISGHVSLFWYQQALGQGPEFLTYFQNEAQLDKSGLPSDRFFAERPEGSVSTLKIQRTQQEDSAVYLCASSLTGGPHNEQFFGPGTRLTVL.

The chain uses TRBV15 and TRBJ2-7, with 11 positions matching TRBD2. The ends lost 8 bases at V and 2 bases at J; junction bases unmatched: 8. The CDR3 runs 15 residues. Germline V gene lookup returns CDR1 LNHNV and CDR2 YYDKDF (reference sequence). The CDR3 DNA follows: TGTGCCACCGCCCGCCTAGCGGGGGGCCCCTACGAGCAGTACTTC. It specifies CATARLAGGPYEQYF.

This clone has only one observation. The J gene is TRBJ1-3, the V gene TRBV6-5, with D maybe TRBD1 (6 bases). The V and J ends lost 6 bases and 3 bases respectively, with 12 bases between them. CDR1 and CDR2 from the germline V gene are MNHEY and SVGAGI. The CDR3 consists of 14 residues. The CDR3 DNA reads as TGTGCCAGCAGATCAGGGGTGAATGGAAACACCATATATTTT. This encodes CASRSGVNGNTIYF.

J is TRBJ2-3 and V is TRBV7-3, with 7 nucleotides matching TRBD1. The V gene end was trimmed by 7 bases and the J gene end by 4 bases; junction bases not matched to a gene: 5. The CDR3 has 13 amino acids. Looked up from germline, CDR1 is SGHTA and CDR2 is FQGTGA. CDR3: CASTKDRPDTQYF. CDR3 DNA sequence: TGTGCCAGCACCAAGGACAGGCCAGATACGCAGTATTTT. The complete variable domain, with remaining parts taken from reference TRBV7-3 and TRBJ2-3, reads GAGVSQTPSNKVTEKGKYVELRCDPISGHTALYWYRQSLGQGPEFLIYFQGTGAADDSGLPNDRFFAVRPEGSVSTLKIQRTERGDSAVYLCASTKDRPDTQYFGPGTRLTVL.

The chain has TRBV10-3 and TRBJ1-5; TRBD1 agrees at 10 bases. Germline values: CDR1 ENHRY, CDR2 SYGVKD. The CDR3 spans 16 residues. V lost 4 bases, J lost 1 base, and 4 bases stayed unmatched. The CDR3 DNA follows: TGTGCCATCAGTGCGGACAGGGGGGCGAGCAATCAGCCCCAGCATTTT. It is translated as CAISADRGASNQPQHF.

CDR3: CASSEAVTSVSYNEQFF. The CDR3 DNA reads as TGTGCCAGCAGTGAAGCGGTGACTAGCGTCTCCTACAATGAGCAGTTCTTC. The V and J genes are TRBV2 and TRBJ2-1, with 8 bases that match TRBD2. The V and J ends lost 0 bases and 0 bases, in that order; junction bases with no gene match: 4. Germline lookup yields CDR1 SNHLY and CDR2 FYNNEI. The CDR3 has 17 amino acids.

The rearrangement links TRBV7-3 to TRBJ2-6; a weak D match, TRBD1 (5 bases). Germline values: CDR1 SGHTA, CDR2 FQGTGA. This CDR3 has 15 amino acids. V was clipped by 5 bases and J by 2 bases, with 10 bases between them. CDR3 loop: CASSRQKTGANVLTF. The CDR3 nucleotides are TGTGCCAGCAGCCGACAGAAAACTGGGGCCAACGTCCTGACTTTC.

This sequence joins TRBV19 and TRBJ1-3; perhaps TRBD1 as D (6 bases). The CDR3 covers 14 residues. V lost 7 bases and J lost 2, with 12 bases in between. The germline CDR1 and CDR2 sequences are LNHDA and SQIVND (reference sequence). This chain's CDR3 is CASKTQGPGNTIYF. CDR3 sequence (DNA): TGTGCCAGTAAAACCCAGGGGCCTGGAAACACCATATATTTT. Complete variable domain (other parts from reference TRBV19 and TRBJ1-3): DGGITQSPKYLFRKEGQNVTLSCEQNLNHDAMYWYRQDPGQGLRLIYYSQIVNDFQKGDIAEGYSVSREKKESFPLTVTSAQKNPTAFYLCASKTQGPGNTIYFGEGSWLTVV.

The V gene is TRBV20-1, the J gene TRBJ1-1; D not certain. The CDR3 length is 15 residues. The germline CDR1 and CDR2 sequences are DFQATT and SNEGSKA (reference sequence). V was pared by 6 bases and J by 4 bases, with 21 bases between. The DNA of the CDR3 is TGCAGTGCCAGTGGCAGATTCCGTGGGAGCACTGAAGCTTTCTTT. This encodes CSASGRFRGSTEAFF.

This chain joins TRBV11-2 and TRBJ1-2; D may be TRBD1 (6 bases). Germline CDR1 and CDR2: SGHAT and FQNNGV. Trimming stripped 0 bases from V and 6 bases from J, with 11 bases between. The CDR3 runs 14 residues. CDR3 sequence reads: CASSLDQGWDGYTF. The CDR3 nucleotides read TGTGCCAGCAGCTTAGACCAGGGGTGGGATGGCTACACCTTC. Full variable domain (outside the CDR3, taken from reference TRBV11-2 and TRBJ1-2): EAGVAQSPRYKIIEKRQSVAFWCNPISGHATLYWYQQILGQGPKLLIQFQNNGVVDDSQLPKDRFSAERLKGVDSTLKIQPAKLEDSAVYLCASSLDQGWDGYTFGSGTRLTVV.

The chain couples TRBV4-1 to TRBJ2-6; weak D call: TRBD1 (5 bases). Germline V gives CDR1 MGHRA, CDR2 YSYEKL. V lost 4 bases and J 3 bases, leaving 13 bases between the germline ends. This CDR3 region has 16 residues. The CDR3 DNA is TGCGCCAGCAGCCTCAGGGTTCCGAGTGGGGCCAACGTCCTGACTTTC. Protein sequence: CASSLRVPSGANVLTF.

This clone was observed at least ten times. The rearrangement uses TRBV5-8 and TRBJ2-2, with a weak D call TRBD2 (5 bases). CDR1 and CDR2 from the germline V gene are SGHTS and YDEGEE. The CDR3 is made up of 15 amino acids. Trimming left V 0 bases short and J 5 bases short, with 11 bases between. CDR3 amino acids: CASSLGRPGTGELFF. The CDR3 nucleotides read TGTGCCAGCAGCTTGGGCAGGCCGGGAACCGGGGAGCTGTTTTTT.

The rearrangement uses TRBV5-1 and TRBJ1-5; 7 positions agree with TRBD1. This CDR3 is built from 13 residues. CDR1 and CDR2 (germline): SGHRS, YFSETQ. V gave up 4 bases and J gave up 4 bases; unmatched junction bases: 2. CDR3 protein: CASSPDRNQPQHF. CDR3 in DNA: TGCGCCAGCAGCCCGGACAGGAATCAGCCCCAGCATTTT.

V and J are TRBV18 and TRBJ2-1; the match to TRBD1 covers 11 bases. With V trimmed by 2 bases and J by 7 bases, 7 bases remained unmatched. The germline gives CDR1 KGHSH, CDR2 LQKENI. The CDR3 spans 16 residues. CDR3 DNA sequence: TGTGCCAGCTCACCATTAGGGACAGGGGGTGAGAATGAGCAGTTCTTC. It specifies CASSPLGTGGENEQFF.

This clone was found a few times. The rearrangement links TRBV6-5 to TRBJ1-5; 7 bases agree with TRBD1. With 6 bases clipped from V and 4 bases from J, the junction kept 6 bases outside the gene matches. CDR1 is MNHEY, CDR2 SVGAGI, per germline. This CDR3 contains 14 residues. The CDR3 spells CASRGDRENQPQHF. In DNA, the CDR3 is TGTGCCAGCAGGGGCGACAGGGAGAATCAGCCCCAGCATTTT.

V and J are TRBV2 and TRBJ2-2, with D possibly TRBD1 on 5 matching bases. The germline CDR1 and CDR2 sequences are SNHLY and FYNNEI. The germline V and J ends were trimmed by 4 bases and 1 base, with 7 bases remaining between them. The CDR3 is 14 residues long. In DNA form, the CDR3 reads TGTGCCAGCAGTGCAACAGGGAACACCGGGGAGCTGTTTTTT. Its protein is CASSATGNTGELFF. The variable domain in full, completed from reference TRBV2 and TRBJ2-2, reads EPEVTQTPSHQVTQMGQEVILRCVPISNHLYFYWYRQILGQKVEFLVSFYNNEISEKSEIFDDQFSVERPDGSNFTLKIRSTKLEDSAMYFCASSATGNTGELFFGEGSRLTVL.

This sequence joins TRBV6-1 and TRBJ2-4; D is ambiguous. From germline, CDR1 is MNHNS and CDR2 SASEGT. Trimming removed 2 bases from V and 0 bases from J, with 8 bases in between. The CDR3 loop spans 15 amino acids. The CDR3 bases are TGTGCCAGCAGTGAAAAACCCGGAGCCAAAAACATTCAGTACTTC. Translated: CASSEKPGAKNIQYF.

The J gene is TRBJ1-5, the V gene TRBV7-9; D is uncertain. The CDR3 spans 12 residues. The germline gives CDR1 SEHNR, CDR2 FQNEAQ (reference sequence). Deletions cut 5 bases from V and 5 bases from J, with 7 bases between. CDR3 sequence (DNA): TGTGCCAGCAGCCCGATAGATCAGCCCCAGCATTTT. This encodes CASSPIDQPQHF.